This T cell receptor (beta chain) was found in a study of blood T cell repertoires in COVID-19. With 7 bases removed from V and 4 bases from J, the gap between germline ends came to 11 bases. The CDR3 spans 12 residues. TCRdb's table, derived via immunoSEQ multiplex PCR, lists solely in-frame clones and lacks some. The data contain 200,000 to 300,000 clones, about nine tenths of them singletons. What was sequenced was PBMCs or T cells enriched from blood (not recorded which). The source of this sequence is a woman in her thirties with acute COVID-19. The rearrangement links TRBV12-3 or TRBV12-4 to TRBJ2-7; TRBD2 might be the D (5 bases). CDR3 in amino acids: CASTPDFYEQYF. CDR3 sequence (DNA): TGTGCCAGCACCCCGGACTTTTACGAGCAGTACTTC.